This T cell receptor (beta chain) came from a study of human T cells and chemical hapten exposure. For the study at large: Upper inner arm skin measuring about 2 cm by about 2 cm received 2% DPC for sensitization. The upper back received 0.01% DPC by patch testing, with results read at 6 days.

Time point of the sample: patch test 1, 2 weeks after DPC sensitization. The treatment here: therapeutic diphenylcyclopropenone sensitization with weekly scalp DPC. For the library, individual cDNA molecules each received unique molecular identifiers. TCRdb reprocessed the RACE reads with MiXCR, giving one entry per CDR3 protein. The table records some 200,000 distinct CDR3 sequences, approximately 20% of them present only once. This CDR3 is built from 16 residues. After removal of 5 bases from V and 0 bases from J, the junction contained 12 bases not matched to a gene. Germline CDR1 is DFQATT and CDR2 is SNEGSKA (reference sequence).

This sequence joins TRBV20-1 and TRBJ1-1; 7 bases match TRBD1. The specimen was whole blood, collected in connection with sensitization to the hapten diphenylcyclopropenone (DPC). The TCR was taken from a woman between 50 and 59 years old with alopecia areata. Some clones in this sample may be carry-over from other donors' samples. CDR3 nucleotide sequence: TGCAGTGCTCCGACAGGGAGACGTTTTATGAACACTGAAGCTTTCTTT. Amino acid sequence: CSAPTGRRFMNTEAFF.